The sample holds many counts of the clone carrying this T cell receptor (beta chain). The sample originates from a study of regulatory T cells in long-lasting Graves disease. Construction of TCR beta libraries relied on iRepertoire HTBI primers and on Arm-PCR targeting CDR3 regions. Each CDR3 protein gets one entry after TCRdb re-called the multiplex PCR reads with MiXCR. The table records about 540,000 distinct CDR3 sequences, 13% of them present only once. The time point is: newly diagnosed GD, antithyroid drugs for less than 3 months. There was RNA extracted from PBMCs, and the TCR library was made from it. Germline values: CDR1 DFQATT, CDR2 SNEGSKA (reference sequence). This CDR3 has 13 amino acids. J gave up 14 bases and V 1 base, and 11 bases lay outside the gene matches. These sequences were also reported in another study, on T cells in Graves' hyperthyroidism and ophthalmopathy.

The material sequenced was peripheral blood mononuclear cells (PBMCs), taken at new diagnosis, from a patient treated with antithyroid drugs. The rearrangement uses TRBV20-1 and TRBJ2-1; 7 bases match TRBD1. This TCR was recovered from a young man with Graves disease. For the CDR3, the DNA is TGCAGTGCTAGAGTTGCCCTCCGGGACAGAGAGTTCTTC. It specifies CSARVALRDREFF.